The clone carrying this TCR beta chain was recorded at least ten times. No antigen is known for it. Genomic DNA constituted the template upon which TCR beta VDJ and CDR3 profiling was performed. TCRdb independently ran MiXCR on the reads; one entry per CDR3 protein. The sample has 200,000 or so distinct CDR3 sequences, 50% to 75% seen once. This record belongs to a study of CD8+CD57+ T cells in acquired aplastic anemia. Study details: Sorted CD4+ plus CD8+ cells gave DNA averaging approximately 2.9 ug.

Study-wide results and caveats: Controls and patients did not differ significantly in CD8+ Simpson's diversity. Comparison of patients with controls identified nearly 30 shared CD8+ CDR3 sequences.

Germline CDR1 reads WNHNN; CDR2 reads SYGVQD (reference sequence). The CDR3 extends over 13 amino acids. V was trimmed by 10 bases and J by 3 bases, leaving 13 bases between them. This chain connects TRBV10-1 to TRBJ2-1; the D gene is possibly TRBD2 (6 bases). This TCR was recovered from a human donor with severe aplastic anemia or a healthy control (not recorded which). The source material was sorted CD4+, CD8+, or CD8+CD57+ T cells (not recorded which) from PBMCs. The DNA of the CDR3 is TGCGCCATCAGGCGGGGCAGCTACAATGAGCAGTTCTTC. Encoded protein: CAIRRGSYNEQFF.